This is a list of T cell receptor beta chains from one sample in a study of T-cell memory formation after mild COVID-19. TCRdb used MiXCR to reprocess the 5' RACE reads, holding one entry per CDR3 protein. The table has fewer than 350,000 distinct CDR3 sequences, around an eighth seen once. The sample comprised PBMCs or a T cell subset sorted from them (not recorded which). The receptors come from a man aged 18 to 29 who had mild COVID-19 (a few samples of this study predate the infection). Cell type and time point are not known. Both conserved end residues are part of each CDR3. The D gene is left open where the match is weak. The size entry is marked missing in some rows and otherwise reads once, few, many or a size class.

d_call j_call v_call clone_size cdr3_length cdr3_aa cdr3_nt
TRBD2 TRBJ2-4 TRBV6-5 few 17 CASSPRVGRGSLAVQYF TGTGCCAGCAGTCCCCGGGTAGGGAGGGGATCCCTAGCGGTTCAGTACTTC
TRBD1 TRBJ2-6 TRBV28 NA 15 CASSLRTGSPNVLTF TGTGCCAGCAGTTTAAGGACAGGTAGTCCCAACGTCCTGACTTTC
TRBD2 TRBJ2-5 TRBV5-1 NA 17 CASSSGTSGGAQETQYF TGCGCCAGCAGCTCGGGGACTAGCGGGGGGGCCCAAGAGACCCAGTACTTC
NA TRBJ2-5 TRBV27 few 13 CASSQPTGETQYF TGTGCCAGCAGTCAGCCCACCGGGGAGACCCAGTACTTC
NA TRBJ2-3 TRBV15 many 16 CATSRALRGLTDTQYF TGTGCCACCAGCAGGGCCCTGCGGGGGCTGACAGATACGCAGTATTTT
TRBD2 TRBJ2-7 TRBV2 NA 13 CASTHPAGLEQYF TGTGCCAGCACCCACCCAGCGGGGCTAGAGCAGTACTTC
NA TRBJ2-5 TRBV6-6 few 14 CASSNQGGQETQYF TGTGCCAGCAGTAACCAGGGGGGCCAAGAGACCCAGTACTTC
NA TRBJ2-3 TRBV6-2/TRBV6-3 NA 16 CASSYLRRGRIDTQYF TGTGCCAGCAGCTACCTGAGGCGGGGGCGGATAGATACGCAGTATTTT
TRBD1 TRBJ2-1 TRBV24-1 NA 16 CATSDSRQGLGNEQFF TGTGCCACCAGTGATTCTCGACAGGGGTTAGGCAATGAGCAGTTCTTC
TRBD2 TRBJ2-3 TRBV10-3 NA 14 CAISPGGGSDTQYF TGTGCCATCAGCCCAGGCGGGGGATCAGATACGCAGTATTTT
TRBD1 TRBJ2-7 TRBV6-2/TRBV6-3 few 15 CASSYSGTGHYEQYF TGTGCCAGCAGTTACTCCGGGACAGGTCACTACGAGCAGTACTTC
NA TRBJ1-1 TRBV7-9 few 14 CASAGARGNTEAFF TGTGCCAGCGCAGGGGCGAGGGGGAACACTGAAGCTTTCTTT
TRBD2 TRBJ2-1 TRBV7-8 NA 14 CASSGTSGNNEQFF TGTGCCAGCAGCGGGACTAGCGGAAACAATGAGCAGTTCTTC
NA TRBJ1-2 TRBV7-2 many 14 CASSFGPANYGYTF TGTGCCAGCAGCTTCGGACCGGCGAACTATGGCTACACCTTC
NA TRBJ1-1 TRBV5-1 NA 15 CASSFRGQPNTEAFF TGCGCCAGCAGCTTCAGGGGCCAGCCGAACACTGAAGCTTTCTTT
NA TRBJ1-6 TRBV28 NA 14 CASTPSTNNSPLHF TGTGCCAGCACTCCGTCTACAAATAATTCACCCCTCCACTTT
TRBD2 TRBJ2-5 TRBV9 NA 16 CASSPRLAGEQETQYF TGTGCCAGCAGCCCTCGGCTAGCGGGAGAGCAAGAGACCCAGTACTTC
TRBD2 TRBJ2-4 TRBV9 NA 13 CASSVAGGNIQYF TGTGCCAGCAGCGTAGCGGGGGGGAACATTCAGTACTTC
NA TRBJ1-5 TRBV10-3 few 12 CAISHGNQPQHF TGTGCCATCAGTCATGGTAATCAGCCCCAGCATTTT
NA TRBJ2-2 TRBV4-2 few 15 CASSLTETNTGELFF TGTGCCAGCAGCCTGACAGAGACGAACACCGGGGAGCTGTTTTTT
TRBD1 TRBJ2-7 TRBV20-1 few 12 CSAQGHLYEQYF TGCAGTGCACAGGGGCACCTCTACGAGCAGTACTTC
NA TRBJ1-2 TRBV7-2 NA 13 CASSPGLPSAYTF TGTGCCAGCAGCCCCGGCCTCCCCTCAGCCTACACCTTC
TRBD2 TRBJ2-5 TRBV20-1 NA 16 CSARTPGLASGETQYF TGCAGTGCTAGAACCCCCGGACTAGCCAGTGGGGAGACCCAGTACTTC
TRBD2 TRBJ2-1 TRBV29-1 few 11 CSVAREDEQFF TGCAGCGTTGCCCGGGAGGATGAGCAGTTCTTC
NA TRBJ2-7 TRBV2 NA 11 CASSDISEQYF TGTGCCAGCAGTGATATTTCCGAGCAGTACTTC
NA TRBJ2-2 TRBV7-2 few 14 CASSARPATGELFF TGTGCCAGCAGCGCGCGTCCCGCCACCGGGGAGCTGTTTTTT
NA TRBJ2-5 TRBV5-5 NA 16 CASSPTGTRTGETQYF TGTGCCAGCAGCCCCACCGGGACTAGGACAGGAGAGACCCAGTACTTC
TRBD2 TRBJ2-1 TRBV11-2 few 15 CASSTAGTSFNEQFF TGTGCCAGCAGCACGGCCGGGACTAGCTTCAATGAGCAGTTCTTC
NA TRBJ1-6 TRBV15 NA 15 CATSREKATGSPLHF TGTGCCACCAGCAGAGAAAAGGCGACGGGGTCACCCCTCCACTTT
TRBD1 TRBJ2-5 TRBV6-2/TRBV6-3 NA 15 CASSWTTGERETQYF TGTGCCAGCAGTTGGACGACAGGGGAACGGGAGACCCAGTACTTC
NA TRBJ2-3 TRBV9 many 15 CASSVGASQADTQYF TGTGCCAGCAGCGTGGGGGCTTCTCAGGCAGATACGCAGTATTTT
NA TRBJ2-2 TRBV27 NA 14 CASSSQYGTGELFF TGTGCCAGCAGTTCGCAGTACGGGACCGGGGAGCTGTTTTTT
TRBD2 TRBJ2-5 TRBV4-3 NA 15 CASSQARGLAETQYF TGCGCCAGCAGCCAGGCCAGAGGACTAGCAGAGACCCAGTACTTC
NA TRBJ2-2 TRBV5-1 NA 14 CASSNHRDTGELFF TGCGCCAGCAGCAATCACAGGGACACCGGGGAGCTGTTTTTT
NA TRBJ1-5 TRBV7-9 few 20 CASSPEGQDSRNFSNQPQHF TGTGCCAGCAGCCCGGAGGGGCAGGACAGTCGAAATTTTAGCAATCAGCCCCAGCATTTT